This T cell receptor beta chain originates from a study of T cell responses to AZD1222 COVID-19 vaccine. Findings and limits, study-wide: Mapped onto spike, vaccine-associated CD4 TCRs spanned it and were dominant at 160-218 and 743-854. Repertoires were obtained solely post-peak T cell response.

The protocol was immunoSEQ multiplex PCR, while the TCRdb copy is restricted to in-frame clones and leaves out a portion. The sample records about 170,000 clones, roughly nine tenths being singletons. This CDR3 has 13 amino acids. V was shortened by 3 bases and J by 0 bases, with 6 bases between the two germline ends. Germline assignment: CDR1 SGHNT and CDR2 YYREEE (reference sequence). Analyses pooled second doses at about 4 or about 12 weeks. About this clone itself: Its antigen is unknown.

This specimen was peripheral blood, taken 28 days after the second AZD1222 dose. The receptor's source is an adult who received the AZD1222 COVID-19 vaccine. The chain is built from TRBV5-4 and TRBJ1-2; D is ambiguous. CDR3 loop: CASSSQSNYGYTF. The CDR3 DNA sequence: TGTGCCAGCAGCTCACAATCTAACTATGGCTACACCTTC.